Included here is one T cell receptor (beta chain) sequence, with context. Its antigen is not identified. Sequencing templates came from extracted RNA that was reverse transcribed into cDNA. Generated by immunoSEQ multiplex PCR, the TCRdb table keeps only in-frame clones and is missing some. The sample has approximately 160,000 clones; approximately 57% are singletons. Trimming stripped 4 bases from V and 6 bases from J, with 12 bases between. This CDR3 has 13 amino acids. Germline V gene data show CDR1 as SQVTM and CDR2 as ANQGSEA. This sample's treatment: oral pan-JAK inhibitor, 5-10 mg twice daily. Those with alopecia areata gave lesional scalp punch biopsies and peripheral blood. A FACSAria was used to sort CD4+ and CD8+ T cells. These cells came from PBMCs. The data derive from a study of CD8+ T cells in alopecia areata. Whole-study findings and limits: Alopecia totalis/universalis scalp especially showed more expanded CD8+ clones than normal scalp.

The sample here was CD4+ T cells sorted from blood, taken at week 24, from a patient treated with tofacitinib. This receptor was taken from a human donor with alopecia areata. This chain connects TRBV29-1 to TRBJ1-4, with a weak D call TRBD1 (5 bases). This CDR3 is CSVAWQGDEKLFF. CDR3 bases: TGCAGCGTTGCTTGGCAGGGTGATGAAAAACTGTTTTTT. Complete variable domain (other parts from reference TRBV29-1 and TRBJ1-4): SAVISQKPSRDICQRGTSLTIQCQVDSQVTMMFWYRQQPGQSLTLIATANQGSEATYESGFVIDKFPISRPNLTFSTLTVSNMSPEDSSIYLCSVAWQGDEKLFFGSGTQLSVL.